These 10 T cell receptor beta chains share one sample of origin, sequenced in a study of early T cells in non-severe SARS-CoV-2 infection. TCRdb passed the 5' RACE reads through MiXCR, listing each CDR3 protein once. The sample includes some 41,000 distinct CDR3 sequences, less than 30% of them seen just once. This specimen consisted of whole blood, obtained at baseline. The receptors derive from an adult who was a healthcare worker with PCR-confirmed SARS-CoV-2 infection or an uninfected control (not recorded which).

This clonotype has a count of ten or more. V is TRBV29-1 and J is TRBJ2-3; the D gene is possibly TRBD2 (6 bases). CDR1 is SQVTM and CDR2 is ANQGSEA in the germline V gene. The CDR3 spans 14 residues. The ends were cut back, 7 bases at V and 5 bases at J, with 19 bases in the middle. The CDR3 coding sequence is TGCAGCGCTGTTGGCTCGGGGGTCGGAGATACGCAGTATTTT. Residues: CSAVGSGVGDTQYF.

The chain recombines TRBV7-9 with TRBJ1-4; no reliable D call. Germline V CDR1 and CDR2: SEHNR, FQNEAQ (reference sequence). With 3 bases removed from V and 0 bases from J, the gap between germline ends came to 11 bases. The CDR3 is made up of 16 amino acids. The CDR3 is CASSFARPATNEKLFF. The CDR3 coding sequence is TGTGCCAGCAGCTTTGCAAGGCCAGCAACTAATGAAAAACTGTTTTTT.

The chain employs TRBV7-3 and TRBJ1-1; no clear D gene. The CDR3 is made up of 14 amino acids. The V end lost 1 base, the J end lost 5 bases, and 11 bases lay between the germline ends. Germline-derived CDR1 and CDR2 are SGHTA and FQGTGA. The CDR3 coding sequence is TGTGCCAGCAGCTTAAGTCCGGGGTATACTGAAGCTTTCTTT. Encoded protein: CASSLSPGYTEAFF.

This clonotype was seen repeatedly, ten times or more. The chain recombines TRBV9 with TRBJ2-1; a possible D gene is TRBD1 (6 bases). Germline values: CDR1 SGDLS, CDR2 YYNGEE. V gave up 0 bases and J gave up 4 bases, with 8 bases separating them. This CDR3 region has 14 residues. In DNA form, the CDR3 reads TGTGCCAGCAGCGTAGGGGGGCATTACAATGAGCAGTTCTTC. This sequence encodes CASSVGGHYNEQFF.

The CDR3 nucleotides are TGCAGTGCTCGCGGCACCTATAGCAATCAGCCCCAGCATTTT. Protein sequence: CSARGTYSNQPQHF. The V call is TRBV20-1, the J call TRBJ1-5, with no clear D. Germline CDR1 is DFQATT and CDR2 is SNEGSKA (reference sequence). The CDR3 sequence is 14 residues long. The V and J ends lost 5 bases and 0 bases respectively, with 11 bases between them.

This clonotype came up a few times. The genes are TRBV6-2 or TRBV6-3 and TRBJ1-5, with TRBD1 matching 11 bases. V shed 4 bases, J shed 3 bases, and the junction held 5 bases outside the gene matches. This CDR3 has 16 amino acids. Germline CDR1 and CDR2: MNHEY and SVGEGT. This CDR3 reads CASSSRTGGSNQPQHF. The DNA for the CDR3 is TGTGCCAGCAGTTCCCGGACAGGGGGCTCCAATCAGCCCCAGCATTTT.

The rearrangement uses TRBV3-1 and TRBJ1-1; 8 bases map to TRBD1. With V trimmed by 2 bases and J by 7 bases, 6 bases remained unmatched. The germline gives CDR1 LGHDT, CDR2 YNNKEL (reference sequence). The CDR3 consists of 14 residues. This CDR3 is CASSQSGTGGEAFF. The CDR3 DNA is TGTGCCAGCAGCCAATCCGGGACAGGAGGTGAAGCTTTCTTT. The full variable domain, in which reference TRBV3-1 and TRBJ1-1 provide the parts outside the CDR3, is DTAVSQTPKYLVTQMGNDKSIKCEQNLGHDTMYWYKQDSKKFLKIMFSYNNKELIINETVPNRFSPKSPDKAHLNLHINSLELGDSAVYFCASSQSGTGGEAFFGQGTRLTVV.

This clonotype was recorded a few times. The chain uses TRBV12-3 or TRBV12-4 and TRBJ1-3; no reliable D call. The CDR3 sequence is 15 residues long. V lost 1 base and J lost 2, with 9 bases in between. The CDR3 region is CASSLDGPTGNTIYF. CDR3 DNA: TGTGCCAGCAGTTTAGACGGGCCGACTGGAAACACCATATATTTT.

The V and J genes are TRBV3-1 and TRBJ2-7, with D unclear. V dropped 1 base and J dropped 2 bases, with 3 bases sitting between them. This CDR3 spans 12 amino acids. Germline V gives CDR1 LGHDT, CDR2 YNNKEL (reference sequence). The CDR3 DNA reads TGTGCCAGCAGCCAAGGGACCTACGAGCAGTACTTC. As protein: CASSQGTYEQYF.

The gene calls are TRBV11-2 and TRBJ2-1; 12 positions agree with TRBD2. V gave up 4 bases and J gave up 8 bases; unmatched junction bases: 3. The germline gives CDR1 SGHAT, CDR2 FQNNGV. The CDR3 runs to 14 residues. For the CDR3, the DNA is TGTGCCAGCAGCTCGACTAGCGGGGGTTATGAGCAGTTCTTC. Protein: CASSSTSGGYEQFF.